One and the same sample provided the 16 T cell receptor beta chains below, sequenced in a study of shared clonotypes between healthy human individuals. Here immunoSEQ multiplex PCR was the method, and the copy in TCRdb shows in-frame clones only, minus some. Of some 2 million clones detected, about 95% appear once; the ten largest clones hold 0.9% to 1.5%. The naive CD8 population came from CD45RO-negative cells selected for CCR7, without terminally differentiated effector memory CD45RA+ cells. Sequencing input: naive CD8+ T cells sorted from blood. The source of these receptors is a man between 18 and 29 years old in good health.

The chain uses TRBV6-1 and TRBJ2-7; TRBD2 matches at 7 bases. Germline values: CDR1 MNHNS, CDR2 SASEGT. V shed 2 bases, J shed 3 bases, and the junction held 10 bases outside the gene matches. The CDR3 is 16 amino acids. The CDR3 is CASSEPGWASGYEQYF. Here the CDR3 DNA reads TGTGCCAGCAGTGAACCTGGGTGGGCTAGCGGCTACGAGCAGTACTTC.

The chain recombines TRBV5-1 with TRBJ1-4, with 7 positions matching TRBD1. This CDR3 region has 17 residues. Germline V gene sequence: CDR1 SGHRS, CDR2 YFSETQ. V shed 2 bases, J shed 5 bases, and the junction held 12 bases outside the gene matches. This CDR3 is CASSLSAPGQPNEKLFF. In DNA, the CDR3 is TGCGCCAGCAGCTTATCGGCTCCGGGACAGCCAAATGAAAAACTGTTTTTT.

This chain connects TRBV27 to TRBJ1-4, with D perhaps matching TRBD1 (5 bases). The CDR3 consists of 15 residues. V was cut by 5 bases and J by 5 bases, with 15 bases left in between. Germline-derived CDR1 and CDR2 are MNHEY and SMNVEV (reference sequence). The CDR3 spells CASSRGTLLNEKLFF. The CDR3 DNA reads TGTGCCAGCAGTCGCGGGACTCTACTGAATGAAAAACTGTTTTTT.

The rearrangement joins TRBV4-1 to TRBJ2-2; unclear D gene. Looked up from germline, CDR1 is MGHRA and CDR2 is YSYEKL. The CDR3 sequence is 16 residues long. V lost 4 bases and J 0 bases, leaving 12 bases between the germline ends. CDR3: CASSLHYGSNTGELFF. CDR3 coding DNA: TGCGCCAGCAGCCTACATTACGGCTCGAACACCGGGGAGCTGTTTTTT.

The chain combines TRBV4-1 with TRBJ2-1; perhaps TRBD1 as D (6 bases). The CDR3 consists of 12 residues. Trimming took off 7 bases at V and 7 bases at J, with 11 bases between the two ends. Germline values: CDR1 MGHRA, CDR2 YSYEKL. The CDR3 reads CASKGVQNEQFF. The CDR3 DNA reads TGCGCCAGCAAGGGGGTTCAGAATGAGCAGTTCTTC.

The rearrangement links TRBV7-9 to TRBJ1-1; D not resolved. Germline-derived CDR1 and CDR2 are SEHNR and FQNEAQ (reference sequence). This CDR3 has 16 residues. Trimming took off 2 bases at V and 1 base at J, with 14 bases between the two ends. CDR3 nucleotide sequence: TGTGCCAGCAGCTTAACGGGTTGGAGGGAGAACACTGAAGCTTTCTTT. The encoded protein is CASSLTGWRENTEAFF.

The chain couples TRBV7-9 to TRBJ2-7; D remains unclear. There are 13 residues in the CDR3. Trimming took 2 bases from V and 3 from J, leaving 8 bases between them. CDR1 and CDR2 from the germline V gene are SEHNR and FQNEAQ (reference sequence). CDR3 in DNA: TGTGCCAGCAGCTTATGGCTAGGCTACGAGCAGTACTTC. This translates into CASSLWLGYEQYF.

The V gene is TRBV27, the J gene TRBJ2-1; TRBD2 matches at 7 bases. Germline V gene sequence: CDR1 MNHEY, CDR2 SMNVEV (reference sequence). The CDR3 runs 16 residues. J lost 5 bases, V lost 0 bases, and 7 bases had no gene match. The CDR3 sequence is CASSLSGGSYHNEQFF. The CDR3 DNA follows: TGTGCCAGCAGTTTATCGGGGGGGAGCTACCACAATGAGCAGTTCTTC.

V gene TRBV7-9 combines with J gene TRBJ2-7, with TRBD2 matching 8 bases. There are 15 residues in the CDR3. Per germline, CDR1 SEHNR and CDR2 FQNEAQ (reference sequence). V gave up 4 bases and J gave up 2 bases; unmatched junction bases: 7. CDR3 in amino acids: CASSYPGGGTYEQYF. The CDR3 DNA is TGTGCCAGCAGCTACCCGGGGGGGGGCACCTACGAGCAGTACTTC.

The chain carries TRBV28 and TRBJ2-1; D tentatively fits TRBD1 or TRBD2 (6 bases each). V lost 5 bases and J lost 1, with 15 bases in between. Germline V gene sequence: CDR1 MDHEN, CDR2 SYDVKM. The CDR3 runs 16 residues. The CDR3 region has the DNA TGTGCCAGCAGTAAACAGGGAGGAGGATCCTACAATGAGCAGTTCTTC. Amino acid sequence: CASSKQGGGSYNEQFF.

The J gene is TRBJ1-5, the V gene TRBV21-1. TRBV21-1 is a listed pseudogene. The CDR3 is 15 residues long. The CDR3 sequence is CASSKGRAGEQPQHF. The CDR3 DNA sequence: TGTGCCAGCAGCAAAGGGAGGGCAGGGGAACAGCCCCAGCATTTT.

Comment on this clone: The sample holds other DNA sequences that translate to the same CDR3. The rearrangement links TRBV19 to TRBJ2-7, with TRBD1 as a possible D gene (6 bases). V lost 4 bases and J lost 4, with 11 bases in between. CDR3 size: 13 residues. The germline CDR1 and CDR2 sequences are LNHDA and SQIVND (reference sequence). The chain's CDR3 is CASSNREGYEQYF. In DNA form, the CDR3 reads TGTGCCAGTAGTAACAGGGAAGGGTACGAGCAGTACTTC. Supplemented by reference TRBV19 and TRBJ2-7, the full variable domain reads DGGITQSPKYLFRKEGQNVTLSCEQNLNHDAMYWYRQDPGQGLRLIYYSQIVNDFQKGDIAEGYSVSREKKESFPLTVTSAQKNPTAFYLCASSNREGYEQYFGPGTRLTVT.

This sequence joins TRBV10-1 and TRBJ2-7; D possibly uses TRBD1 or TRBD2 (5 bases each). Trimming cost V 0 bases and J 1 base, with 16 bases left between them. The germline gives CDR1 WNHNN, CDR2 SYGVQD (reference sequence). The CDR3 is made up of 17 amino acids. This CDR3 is CASSESIEGTDSYEQYF. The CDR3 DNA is TGCGCCAGCAGTGAGTCGATTGAGGGGACCGATTCCTACGAGCAGTACTTC.

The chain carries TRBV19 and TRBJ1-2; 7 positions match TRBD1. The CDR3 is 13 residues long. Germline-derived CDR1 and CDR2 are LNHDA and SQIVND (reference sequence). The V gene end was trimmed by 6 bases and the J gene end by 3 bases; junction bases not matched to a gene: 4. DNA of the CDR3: TGTGCCAGTAGACCGACAGGGTACTATGGCTACACCTTC. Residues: CASRPTGYYGYTF.

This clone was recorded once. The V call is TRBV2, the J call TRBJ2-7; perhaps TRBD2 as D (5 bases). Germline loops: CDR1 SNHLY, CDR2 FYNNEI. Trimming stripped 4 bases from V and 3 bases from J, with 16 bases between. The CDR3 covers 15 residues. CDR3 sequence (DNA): TGTGCCAGCAGTGCCAAGACCCTCAGCGGCTACGAGCAGTACTTC. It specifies CASSAKTLSGYEQYF.

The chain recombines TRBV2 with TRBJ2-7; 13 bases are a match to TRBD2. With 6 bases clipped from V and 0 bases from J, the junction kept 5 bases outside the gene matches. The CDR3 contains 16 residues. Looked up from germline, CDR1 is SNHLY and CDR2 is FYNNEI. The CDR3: CASRETSGGISYEQYF. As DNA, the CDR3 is TGTGCCAGCAGGGAGACTAGCGGGGGGATCTCCTACGAGCAGTACTTC. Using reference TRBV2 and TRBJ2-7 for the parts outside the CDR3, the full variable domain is EPEVTQTPSHQVTQMGQEVILRCVPISNHLYFYWYRQILGQKVEFLVSFYNNEISEKSEIFDDQFSVERPDGSNFTLKIRSTKLEDSAMYFCASRETSGGISYEQYFGPGTRLTVT.